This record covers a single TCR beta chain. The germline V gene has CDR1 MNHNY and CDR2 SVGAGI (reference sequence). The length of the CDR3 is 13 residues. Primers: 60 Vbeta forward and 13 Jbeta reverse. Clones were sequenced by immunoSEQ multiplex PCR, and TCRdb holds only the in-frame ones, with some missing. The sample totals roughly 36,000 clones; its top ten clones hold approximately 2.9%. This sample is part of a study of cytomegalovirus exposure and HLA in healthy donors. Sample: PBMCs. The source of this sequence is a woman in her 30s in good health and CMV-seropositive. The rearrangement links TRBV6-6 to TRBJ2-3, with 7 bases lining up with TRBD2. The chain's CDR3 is CAAGLAGTDTQYF. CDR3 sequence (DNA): TGTGCGGCCGGGCTAGCGGGCACAGATACGCAGTATTTT.